The 29 T cell receptor beta chains below come from one sample, sequenced in a study of cytomegalovirus exposure and HLA in healthy donors. The PCR employed 60 Vbeta primers together with 13 Jbeta primers. Here immunoSEQ multiplex PCR was the method, and the copy in TCRdb shows in-frame clones only, minus some. Among more than 110,000 clones, approximately 79% were seen once, and the ten largest hold about 1.2%. Sample: PBMCs. The source of these receptors is a female donor in good health and CMV-seronegative.

V gene TRBV4-2 combines with J gene TRBJ2-5, with TRBD2 identical over 9 bases. Germline loops: CDR1 LGHNA, CDR2 YNFKEQ. The V gene end was trimmed by 0 bases and the J gene end by 2 bases; junction bases not matched to a gene: 7. The CDR3 contains 17 residues. CDR3 sequence: CASSQDLGLAGQETQYF. CDR3 in DNA: TGTGCCAGCAGCCAAGATTTGGGCCTAGCGGGACAAGAGACCCAGTACTTC.

This clone was detected once. This rearrangement joins TRBV6-5 to TRBJ2-7, with D possibly matching TRBD2 (6 bases). CDR1 is MNHEY and CDR2 is SVGAGI in the germline V gene. The CDR3 contains 14 residues. The V end lost 2 bases, the J end lost 4 bases, and 12 bases lay between the germline ends. The CDR3 DNA sequence: TGTGCCAGCAGTTACCGGGAGAAGTGGTACGAGCAGTACTTC. As protein: CASSYREKWYEQYF.

This CDR3 reads CASSIVNEQFF. CDR3 DNA sequence: TGTGCCAGTAGTATAGTAAATGAGCAGTTCTTC. This sequence joins TRBV19 and TRBJ2-1; D is unresolved. Trimming stripped 1 base from V and 7 bases from J, with 2 bases between. Looked up from germline, CDR1 is LNHDA and CDR2 is SQIVND (reference sequence). This CDR3 has 11 amino acids.

V usage is TRBV18 and J usage is TRBJ1-5, with 8 nucleotides matching TRBD1. Germline V gene lookup returns CDR1 KGHSH and CDR2 LQKENI. J gave up 7 bases and V 3 bases, and 5 bases lay outside the gene matches. The CDR3 totals 14 residues. The CDR3 nucleotides read TGTGCCAGCTCACCGAACAGGGGGGAACAGCCCCAGCATTTT. Amino acid sequence: CASSPNRGEQPQHF.

This clone has just one count. V is TRBV28 and J is TRBJ1-1, with D possibly TRBD1 on 6 matching bases. The germline V gene encodes CDR1 MDHEN and CDR2 SYDVKM. CDR3 length: 14 residues. Deletions cut 5 bases from V and 2 bases from J, with 12 bases between. CDR3: CASSSYRVNTEAFF. The CDR3 region has the DNA TGTGCCAGCAGTAGTTACAGGGTTAACACTGAAGCTTTCTTT.

DNA for the CDR3: TGTGCCAGCTTACGAGTTACAGGCGGTGTATCTTTCTTT. Encoded protein: CASLRVTGGVSFF. The chain is built from TRBV28 and TRBJ1-1, with D possibly being TRBD1 (5 bases). The length of the CDR3 is 13 residues. V lost 8 bases and J 12 bases, leaving 22 bases between the germline ends. The germline CDR1 and CDR2 sequences are MDHEN and SYDVKM.

The chain couples TRBV6-5 to TRBJ2-5; 11 nucleotides agree with TRBD1. Unmatched junction bases numbered 4, after V lost 11 bases and J lost 5 bases. The CDR3 spans 12 residues. Germline V gives CDR1 MNHEY, CDR2 SVGAGI. CDR3 sequence: CASGQGAETQYF. CDR3 bases: TGTGCCTCAGGACAGGGGGCTGAGACCCAGTACTTC.

This clone was counted once. This chain links TRBV5-1 with TRBJ2-7; 8 bases match TRBD1. The V gene end was trimmed by 0 bases and the J gene end by 6 bases; junction bases not matched to a gene: 11. CDR1 SGHRS and CDR2 YFSETQ come from the germline V gene. The CDR3 has 16 amino acids. CDR3 nucleotide sequence: TGCGCCAGCAGCTTGGAACAGGGGGGCACACCTTTCGAGCAGTACTTC. Translation: CASSLEQGGTPFEQYF. The entire variable domain, with the rest obtained from reference TRBV5-1 and TRBJ2-7, is as follows: KAGVTQTPRYLIKTRGQQVTLSCSPISGHRSVSWYQQTPGQGLQFLFEYFSETQRNKGNFPGRFSGRQFSNSRSEMNVSTLELGDSALYLCASSLEQGGTPFEQYFGPGTRLTVT.

The sample holds one count of this clone. V and J are TRBV19 and TRBJ1-2, with a tentative D call TRBD1 (6 bases). With 3 bases removed from V and 2 bases from J, the gap between germline ends came to 13 bases. CDR1 and CDR2 (germline): LNHDA, SQIVND (reference sequence). This CDR3 is 15 amino acids long. CDR3 in DNA: TGTGCCAGTAGTATCGGAAACAGGGACAACTATGGCTACACCTTC. Translated: CASSIGNRDNYGYTF.

This sequence joins TRBV4-1 and TRBJ2-2; D might be TRBD2 (5 bases). Looked up from germline, CDR1 is MGHRA and CDR2 is YSYEKL. The V end lost 3 bases, the J end lost 6 bases, and 11 bases lay between the germline ends. CDR3 length: 14 residues. The CDR3 protein is CASSQGLGAGELFF. The CDR3 DNA is TGCGCCAGCAGCCAGGGCCTCGGGGCCGGGGAGCTGTTTTTT.

The CDR3 DNA sequence: TGCGCCAGGGCGCGGGGGCCCACAGATACGCAGTATTTT. As protein: CARARGPTDTQYF. The gene calls are TRBV10-2 and TRBJ2-3; TRBD2 might be the D (7 bases). This CDR3 region has 13 residues. With 9 bases removed from V and 2 bases from J, the gap between germline ends came to 12 bases. Per germline, CDR1 WSHSY and CDR2 SAAADI.

This chain connects TRBV11-2 to TRBJ2-3, with 7 bases matching TRBD1. The CDR3 contains 15 residues. The ends lost 1 base at V and 0 bases at J; junction bases unmatched: 1. CDR1 is SGHAT and CDR2 is FQNNGV in the germline V gene. CDR3 loop: CASSLGQGSTDTQYF. As DNA, the CDR3 is TGTGCCAGCAGCTTAGGACAGGGTAGCACAGATACGCAGTATTTT.

The table lists this clone with a count of one. J is TRBJ2-1 and V is TRBV15; 10 nucleotides agree with TRBD2. From germline, CDR1 is LNHNV and CDR2 YYDKDF (reference sequence). The CDR3 is made up of 18 amino acids. The trim removed 0 bases at V and 6 bases at J, leaving 11 bases unmatched. CDR3 coding DNA: TGTGCCACCAGCAGAGATGGGGCCCTAGCGGGAGCTCCCAATGAGCAGTTCTTC. Amino acid sequence: CATSRDGALAGAPNEQFF.

This rearrangement joins TRBV2 to TRBJ2-5, with TRBD2 matching 8 bases. V trimming: 10 bases; J trimming: 4 bases; junction bases outside the gene matches: 8. CDR3 length equals 13 residues. The germline V gene encodes CDR1 SNHLY and CDR2 FYNNEI. CDR3 residues: CATLGTRTETQYF. In DNA, the CDR3 is TGTGCCACCCTCGGGACTAGAACAGAGACCCAGTACTTC.

The chain is built from TRBV7-7 and TRBJ2-5, with TRBD1 as a possible D gene (5 bases). The V gene lost 1 base and the J gene lost 1 base, with 10 bases spanning the gap. The CDR3 spans 15 residues. CDR1 and CDR2 (germline): SSHAT, FNYEAQ (reference sequence). The CDR3 nucleotides read TGTGCCAGCAGCTTAGGGCTTGGGGCCCAAGAGACCCAGTACTTC. It translates to CASSLGLGAQETQYF.

This chain uses TRBV6-5 with TRBJ1-5; D is perhaps TRBD1 (5 bases). The CDR3 length is 14 residues. V gave up 4 bases and J gave up 5 bases, with 12 bases separating them. Germline CDR1 and CDR2: MNHEY and SVGAGI. CDR3 DNA: TGTGCCAGCAGTTCAGGGCAAATGGATCAGCCCCAGCATTTT. This gives the protein CASSSGQMDQPQHF.

J is TRBJ1-5 and V is TRBV6-5; no firm D call. V gave up 0 bases and J gave up 2 bases, with 8 bases separating them. The CDR3 length is 15 residues. CDR1 and CDR2 from the germline V gene are MNHEY and SVGAGI. The CDR3: CASSYSRGGNQPQHF. The CDR3, as DNA: TGTGCCAGCAGTTACTCCAGAGGAGGCAATCAGCCCCAGCATTTT.

The chain is built from TRBV7-9 and TRBJ2-3; 10 bases are shared with TRBD1. Losses at the gene ends were 6 bases for V and 5 bases for J; bases not matched to a gene: 8. This CDR3 has 15 amino acids. Germline lookup yields CDR1 SEHNR and CDR2 FQNEAQ (reference sequence). As DNA, the CDR3 is TGTGCCAGCAGTCGGACCGGGACAGGGGTAGATACGCAGTATTTT. Amino acid sequence: CASSRTGTGVDTQYF.

The chain couples TRBV2 to TRBJ2-5, with D unresolved. Trimming pared 4 bases from V and 1 base from J, leaving 10 bases between. Per the germline V gene, CDR1 is SNHLY and CDR2 is FYNNEI. The CDR3 consists of 14 residues. CDR3 residues: CASSVRRRQETQYF. The CDR3 DNA reads as TGTGCCAGCAGTGTCAGGCGCCGCCAAGAGACCCAGTACTTC.

This clone was detected only a few times. Other DNA sequences of this sample code for an identical CDR3. The chain joins TRBV5-1 to TRBJ2-5; D is unclear. The germline CDR1 and CDR2 sequences are SGHRS and YFSETQ. CDR3 size: 13 residues. The V end was cut by 0 bases, the J end by 1 base, with 4 bases between. The CDR3 coding sequence is TGCGCCAGCAGCTTGGGCAGCCAAGAGACCCAGTACTTC. Protein sequence: CASSLGSQETQYF.

The J gene is TRBJ2-2, the V gene TRBV5-1; 7 bases are a match to TRBD1. CDR1 is SGHRS and CDR2 is YFSETQ in the germline V gene. The ends lost 0 bases at V and 4 bases at J; junction bases unmatched: 6. This CDR3 contains 16 residues. The CDR3 is CASSLAQGGGTGELFF. The CDR3 DNA sequence: TGCGCCAGCAGCTTGGCCCAAGGGGGCGGCACCGGGGAGCTGTTTTTT.

Notes on this clone: A junction boundary mismatches the germline segment, possibly from a read error. This chain connects TRBV10-2 to TRBJ2-7; 9 positions match TRBD2. CDR1 is WSHSY, CDR2 SAAADI, per germline. This CDR3 has 15 amino acids. CDR3: CASSESTSGTYGQYF. In DNA, the CDR3 is TGCGCCAGCAGTGAGTCGACTAGCGGAACCTACGGGCAGTACTTC.

The rearrangement uses TRBV25-1 and TRBJ1-2; D not resolved. V dropped 4 bases and J dropped 3 bases, with 6 bases sitting between them. Germline loops: CDR1 MGHDK, CDR2 SYGVNS. The CDR3 loop spans 12 amino acids. CDR3 sequence (DNA): TGTGCCAGCAGTGGTGAGCACTATGGCTACACCTTC. Translated, it gives CASSGEHYGYTF.

The chain uses TRBV10-1 and TRBJ2-7, with TRBD1 matching over 8 bases. V dropped 6 bases and J dropped 0; count of bases not matched to a gene: 4. Germline V gene sequence: CDR1 WNHNN, CDR2 SYGVQD (reference sequence). CDR3 size: 14 residues. CDR3 residues: CASSHGQGSYEQYF. The CDR3 DNA follows: TGCGCCAGCAGCCACGGACAGGGCTCCTACGAGCAGTACTTC.

Concerning this clone: Other DNA sequences of this sample code for an identical CDR3. The chain carries TRBV7-9 and TRBJ2-7; D is unclear. Germline V gene sequence: CDR1 SEHNR, CDR2 FQNEAQ (reference sequence). Deletions cut 0 bases from V and 0 bases from J, with 3 bases between. The CDR3 has 13 residues. The CDR3 loop is CASSLASSYEQYF. CDR3 DNA: TGTGCCAGCAGCTTAGCCAGCTCCTACGAGCAGTACTTC.

The chain joins TRBV4-2 to TRBJ2-5, with 8 bases aligning to TRBD1. The CDR3 has 16 amino acids. Germline lookup yields CDR1 LGHNA and CDR2 YNFKEQ. With V trimmed by 0 bases and J by 5 bases, 8 bases remained unmatched. Here the CDR3 DNA reads TGTGCCAGCAGCCAAGATAGACAGGGGATGTTTGAGACCCAGTACTTC. This gives the protein CASSQDRQGMFETQYF.

Only one count was recorded for this clone. In nucleotides, the CDR3 is TGTGCCAGCAGCCAAGTATTAGGACAGGCGGATGAAAAACTGTTTTTT. Protein product: CASSQVLGQADEKLFF. V gene TRBV4-2 combines with J gene TRBJ1-4, with 7 bases matching TRBD1. With 1 base clipped from V and 6 bases from J, the junction kept 8 bases outside the gene matches. This CDR3 is 16 amino acids long. CDR1 is LGHNA, CDR2 YNFKEQ, per germline.

The J gene is TRBJ2-5, the V gene TRBV6-1; TRBD1 matches at 8 bases. The CDR3 covers 15 residues. After removal of 4 bases from V and 12 bases from J, the junction contained 16 bases not matched to a gene. Germline V gene data show CDR1 as MNHNS and CDR2 as SASEGT. This CDR3 reads CASSGGAKDRAVEYF. CDR3 nucleotide sequence: TGTGCCAGCAGTGGAGGGGCTAAGGACAGGGCGGTCGAGTACTTC.

V usage is TRBV2 and J usage is TRBJ2-7; the D gene is possibly TRBD2 (6 bases). The V gene's germline CDR1 is SNHLY and CDR2 FYNNEI. The CDR3 extends over 14 amino acids. The germline V and J ends were trimmed by 6 bases and 0 bases, with 12 bases remaining between them. CDR3 sequence (DNA): TGTGCCAGCAGCCGGGAGCTGAGCTCCTACGAGCAGTACTTC. Translation: CASSRELSSYEQYF.